The entry below describes one T cell receptor (beta chain). This sample was included in a study of blood T cell repertoires in COVID-19. Overall study: Whether acute or convalescent, the COVID-19 samples came from the United States, Italy and Spain. PBMCs, B-cell-depleted T cells, or T cells provided the cDNA or gDNA that made up the material.

Per germline, CDR1 SGHNT and CDR2 YENEEA. V lost 4 bases, J lost 3 bases, and 6 bases stayed unmatched. CDR3 length: 15 residues. Original data processing: Amplification of reference gene primers provided the estimated nucleated cell counts. Sequencing used immunoSEQ multiplex PCR; TCRdb keeps in-frame clones, though not all of them. The V and J calls and clone size are taken from that table; D and trimming were inferred from the DNA. Of about 230,000 clones in the sample, about 80% were seen once. This TCR derives from a woman aged 50 to 60 with acute or convalescent COVID-19. This rearrangement joins TRBV11-3 to TRBJ1-3, with 7 bases that match TRBD1. The sample consisted of peripheral blood. CDR3 sequence reads: CASSSDRVRGNTIYF. The CDR3, as DNA: TGTGCCAGCAGCTCAGACAGGGTGCGTGGAAACACCATATATTTT.